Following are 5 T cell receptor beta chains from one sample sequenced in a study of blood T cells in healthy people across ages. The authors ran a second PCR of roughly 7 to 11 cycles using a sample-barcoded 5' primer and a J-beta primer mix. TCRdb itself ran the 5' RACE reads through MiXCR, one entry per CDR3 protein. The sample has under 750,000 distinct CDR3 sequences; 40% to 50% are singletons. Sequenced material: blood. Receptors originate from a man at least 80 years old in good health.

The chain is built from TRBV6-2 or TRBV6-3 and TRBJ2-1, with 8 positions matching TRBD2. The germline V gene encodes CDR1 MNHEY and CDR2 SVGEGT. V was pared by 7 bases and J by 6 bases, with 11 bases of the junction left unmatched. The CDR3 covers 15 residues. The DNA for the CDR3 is TGTGCCAGCACCGAACGGGAGCGGGGGTCCAATGAGCAGTTCTTC. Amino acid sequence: CASTERERGSNEQFF.

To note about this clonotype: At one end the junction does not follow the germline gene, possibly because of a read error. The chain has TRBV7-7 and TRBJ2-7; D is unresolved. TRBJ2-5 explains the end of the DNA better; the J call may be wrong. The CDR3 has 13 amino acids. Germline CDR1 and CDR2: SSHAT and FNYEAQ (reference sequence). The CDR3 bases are TGTGCTAGCAGCTTAGAGTGGGTCGAGACCCAGTACTTC. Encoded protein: CASSLEWVETQYF.

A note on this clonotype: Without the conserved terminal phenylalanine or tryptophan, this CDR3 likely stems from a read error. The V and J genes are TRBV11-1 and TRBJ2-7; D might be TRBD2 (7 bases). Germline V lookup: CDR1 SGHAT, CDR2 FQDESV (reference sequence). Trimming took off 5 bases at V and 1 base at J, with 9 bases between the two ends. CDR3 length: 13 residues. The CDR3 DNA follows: TGTGCCAGCAGCAGGGGGGGGTCCTACGAGCAGTACTCC. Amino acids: CASSRGGSYEQYS.

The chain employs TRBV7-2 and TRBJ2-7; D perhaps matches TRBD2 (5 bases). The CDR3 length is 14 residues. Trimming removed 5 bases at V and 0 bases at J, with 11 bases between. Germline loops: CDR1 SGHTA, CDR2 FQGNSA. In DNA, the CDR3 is TGTGCCAGCAGCCCCTGGCGGGTCTCCTACGAGCAGTACTTC. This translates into CASSPWRVSYEQYF. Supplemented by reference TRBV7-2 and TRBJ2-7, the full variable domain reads GAGVSQSPSNKVTEKGKDVELRCDPISGHTALYWYRQSLGQGLEFLIYFQGNSAPDKSGLPSDRFSAERTGGSVSTLTIQRTQQEDSAVYLCASSPWRVSYEQYFGPGTRLTVT.

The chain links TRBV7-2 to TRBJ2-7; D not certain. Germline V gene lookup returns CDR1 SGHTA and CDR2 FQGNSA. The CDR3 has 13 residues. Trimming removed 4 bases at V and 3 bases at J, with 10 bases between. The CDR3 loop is CASSSPSNYEQYF. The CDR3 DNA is TGTGCCAGCAGCTCCCCCTCTAACTACGAGCAGTACTTC.